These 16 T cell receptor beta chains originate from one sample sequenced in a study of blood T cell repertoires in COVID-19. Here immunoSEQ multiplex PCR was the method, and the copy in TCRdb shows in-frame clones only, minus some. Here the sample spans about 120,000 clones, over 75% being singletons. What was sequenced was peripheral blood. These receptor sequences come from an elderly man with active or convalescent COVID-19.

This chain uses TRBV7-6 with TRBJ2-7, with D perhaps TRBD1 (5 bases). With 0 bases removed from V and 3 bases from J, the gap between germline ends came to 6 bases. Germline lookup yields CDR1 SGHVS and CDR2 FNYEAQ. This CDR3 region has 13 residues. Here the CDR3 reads CASSLAQGYEQYF. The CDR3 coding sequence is TGTGCCAGCAGCTTAGCCCAGGGCTACGAGCAGTACTTC.

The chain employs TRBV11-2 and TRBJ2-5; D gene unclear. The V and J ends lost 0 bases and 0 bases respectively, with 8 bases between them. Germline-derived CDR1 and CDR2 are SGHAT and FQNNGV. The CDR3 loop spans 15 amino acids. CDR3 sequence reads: CASSLEYSYQETQYF. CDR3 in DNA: TGTGCCAGCAGCTTAGAGTACAGCTACCAAGAGACCCAGTACTTC.

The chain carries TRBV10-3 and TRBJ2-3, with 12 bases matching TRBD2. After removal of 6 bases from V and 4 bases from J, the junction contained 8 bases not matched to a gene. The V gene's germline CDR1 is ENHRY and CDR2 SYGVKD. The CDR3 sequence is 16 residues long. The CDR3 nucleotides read TGTGCCATCAGCCTGACTAGCGGGAGTGTGGCAGATACGCAGTATTTT. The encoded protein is CAISLTSGSVADTQYF.

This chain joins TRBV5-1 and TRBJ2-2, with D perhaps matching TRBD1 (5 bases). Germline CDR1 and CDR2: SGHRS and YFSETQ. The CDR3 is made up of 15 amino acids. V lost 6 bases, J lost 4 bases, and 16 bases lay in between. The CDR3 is CASTPIETATGELFF. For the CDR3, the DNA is TGCGCCAGCACCCCTATCGAGACAGCCACCGGGGAGCTGTTTTTT.

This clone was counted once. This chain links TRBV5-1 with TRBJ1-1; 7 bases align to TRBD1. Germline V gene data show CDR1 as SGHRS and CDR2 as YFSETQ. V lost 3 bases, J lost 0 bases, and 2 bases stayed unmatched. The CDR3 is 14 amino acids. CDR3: CASSSTGVNTEAFF. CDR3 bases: TGCGCCAGCAGCTCCACAGGGGTGAACACTGAAGCTTTCTTT. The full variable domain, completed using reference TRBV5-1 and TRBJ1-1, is KAGVTQTPRYLIKTRGQQVTLSCSPISGHRSVSWYQQTPGQGLQFLFEYFSETQRNKGNFPGRFSGRQFSNSRSEMNVSTLELGDSALYLCASSSTGVNTEAFFGQGTRLTVV.

CDR3 DNA sequence: TGTGCCTGGGCCAGGGGCAATCAGCCCCAGCATTTT. Residues: CAWARGNQPQHF. V and J are TRBV30 and TRBJ1-5; the D gene is possibly TRBD1 (5 bases). Per the germline V gene, CDR1 is GTSNPN and CDR2 is SVGIG (reference sequence). This CDR3 is 12 amino acids long. Between the trimmed V and J ends, which lost 5 bases and 2 bases, there was a span of 7 bases.

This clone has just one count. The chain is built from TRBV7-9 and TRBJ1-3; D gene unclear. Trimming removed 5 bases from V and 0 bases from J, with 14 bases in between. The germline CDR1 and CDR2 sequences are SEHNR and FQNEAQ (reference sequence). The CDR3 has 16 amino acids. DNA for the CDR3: TGTGCCAGCAGCCCGCCTCCCCCGGTCTCTGGAAACACCATATATTTT. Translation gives CASSPPPPVSGNTIYF. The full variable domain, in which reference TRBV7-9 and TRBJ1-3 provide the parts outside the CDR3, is DTGVSQNPRHKITKRGQNVTFRCDPISEHNRLYWYRQTLGQGPEFLTYFQNEAQLEKSRLLSDRFSAERPKGSFSTLEIQRTEQGDSAMYLCASSPPPPVSGNTIYFGEGSWLTVV.

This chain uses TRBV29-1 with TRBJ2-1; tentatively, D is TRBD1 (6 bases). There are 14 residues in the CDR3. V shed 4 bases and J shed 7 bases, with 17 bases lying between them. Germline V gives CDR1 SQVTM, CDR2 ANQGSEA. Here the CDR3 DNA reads TGCAGCGTTGTTAGAATGGACAGAGGGAATGAGCAGTTCTTC. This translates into CSVVRMDRGNEQFF.

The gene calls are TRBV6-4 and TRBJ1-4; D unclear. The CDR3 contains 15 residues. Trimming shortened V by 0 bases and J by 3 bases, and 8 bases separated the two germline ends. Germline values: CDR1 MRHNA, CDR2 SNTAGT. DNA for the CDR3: TGTGCCAGCAGTGACTCAACCGGTCCTAATGAAAAACTGTTTTTT. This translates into CASSDSTGPNEKLFF.

The CDR3 DNA reads TGTGCCAGCAGTCCGGGACTAGCGGTCACAGATACGCAGTATTTT. Translation: CASSPGLAVTDTQYF. V gene TRBV28 combines with J gene TRBJ2-3; 11 bases line up with TRBD2. The V and J ends lost 5 bases and 2 bases, in that order; junction bases with no gene match: 3. The germline V gene encodes CDR1 MDHEN and CDR2 SYDVKM. The CDR3 has 15 amino acids.

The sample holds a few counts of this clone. The CDR3 DNA sequence: TGTGCCAGCAGTTCTGGGCAGGAAGCTCAGCCCCAGCATTTT. Protein sequence: CASSSGQEAQPQHF. V is TRBV6-5 and J is TRBJ1-5; no firm D call. V dropped 4 bases and J dropped 6 bases, with 13 bases sitting between them. CDR1 and CDR2 from the germline V gene are MNHEY and SVGAGI. The CDR3 is made up of 14 amino acids.

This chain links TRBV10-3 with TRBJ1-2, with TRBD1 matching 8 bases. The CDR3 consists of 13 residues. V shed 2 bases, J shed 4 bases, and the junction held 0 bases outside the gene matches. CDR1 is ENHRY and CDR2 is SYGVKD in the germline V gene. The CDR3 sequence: CAISEQGAYGYTF. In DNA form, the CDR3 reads TGTGCCATCAGTGAGCAGGGGGCCTATGGCTACACCTTC.

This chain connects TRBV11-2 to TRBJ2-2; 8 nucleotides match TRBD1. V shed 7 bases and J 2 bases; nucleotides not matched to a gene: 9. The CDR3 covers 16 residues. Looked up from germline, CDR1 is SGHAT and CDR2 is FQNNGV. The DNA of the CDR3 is TGTGCCAGCACGAACCCCGGACAGGGAAACACCGGGGAGCTGTTTTTT. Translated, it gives CASTNPGQGNTGELFF.

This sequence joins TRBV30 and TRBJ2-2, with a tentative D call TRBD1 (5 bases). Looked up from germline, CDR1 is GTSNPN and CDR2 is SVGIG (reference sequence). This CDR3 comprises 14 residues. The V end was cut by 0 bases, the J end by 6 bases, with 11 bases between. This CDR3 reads CAWSVSRAAGELFF. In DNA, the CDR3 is TGTGCCTGGAGTGTTAGCAGGGCCGCCGGGGAGCTGTTTTTT.

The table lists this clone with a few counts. CDR3 DNA: TGTGCCATCAGGGCAGGGACTAGCGGAGCTTACAATGAGCAGTTCTTC. Protein product: CAIRAGTSGAYNEQFF. The genes are TRBV10-3 and TRBJ2-1; the match to TRBD2 covers 11 bases. CDR1 and CDR2 (germline): ENHRY, SYGVKD. This CDR3 contains 16 residues. V lost 6 bases and J lost 4; bases outside the gene matches: 8.

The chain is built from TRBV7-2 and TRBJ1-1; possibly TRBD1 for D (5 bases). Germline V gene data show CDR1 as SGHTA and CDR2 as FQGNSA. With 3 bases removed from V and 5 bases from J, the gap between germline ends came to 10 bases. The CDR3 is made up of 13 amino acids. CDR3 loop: CASSFGRDTEAFF. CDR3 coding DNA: TGTGCCAGCAGCTTTGGCAGGGATACTGAAGCTTTCTTT.